The 7 T cell receptor beta chains below come from one sample, sequenced in a study of blood T cell repertoires in COVID-19. Assay: immunoSEQ multiplex PCR; the TCRdb copy retains only in-frame clones and omits some. The profile covers over 100,000 clones, with approximately 89% appearing a single time and 10% taken by the ten largest. The sample was peripheral blood. These receptors were collected from a man aged 45-65 years with acute or convalescent COVID-19.

This rearrangement joins TRBV18 to TRBJ1-2, with unresolved D. V was clipped by 1 base and J by 2 bases, with 8 bases between them. This CDR3 has 14 residues. CDR1 is KGHSH, CDR2 LQKENI, per germline. This CDR3 is CASSPLESNYGYTF. The CDR3, as DNA: TGTGCCAGCTCACCACTCGAAAGCAACTATGGCTACACCTTC. Variable domain in full (rest from reference TRBV18 and TRBJ1-2): NAGVMQNPRHLVRRRGQEARLRCSPMKGHSHVYWYRQLPEEGLKFMVYLQKENIIDESGMPKERFSAEFPKEGPSILRIQQVVRGDSAAYFCASSPLESNYGYTFGSGTRLTVV.

V is TRBV25-1 and J is TRBJ1-2; weak D call: TRBD1 (5 bases). This CDR3 region has 16 residues. In germline, CDR1 is MGHDK, CDR2 SYGVNS. V was pared by 3 bases and J by 4 bases, with 18 bases between. The CDR3 sequence is CASSEIGAGKSYGYTF. The CDR3 DNA is TGTGCCAGCAGTGAGATCGGGGCGGGAAAGAGCTATGGCTACACCTTC.

This chain joins TRBV18 and TRBJ1-5; maybe TRBD1 (5 bases). The V end was cut by 3 bases, the J end by 7 bases, with 13 bases between. Germline V gives CDR1 KGHSH, CDR2 LQKENI. The length of the CDR3 is 14 residues. The CDR3 sequence: CASSPSGGDQPQHF. CDR3 in DNA: TGTGCCAGCTCACCCTCGGGAGGGGACCAGCCCCAGCATTTT.

The CDR3 sequence is CASSEERLGTDRNYGYTF. CDR3 DNA sequence: TGTGCCAGCAGTGAAGAAAGGCTGGGCACGGACAGGAACTATGGCTACACCTTC. This chain uses TRBV6-1 with TRBJ1-2, with 7 bases matching TRBD1. Germline CDR1 MNHNS, CDR2 SASEGT. The junction had 13 bases not matched to a gene; V was cut back by 1 base and J by 2 bases. This CDR3 has 18 amino acids.

The CDR3 spells CASSQRTGGDRQAFF. The CDR3 bases are TGTGCCAGCAGCCAAAGGACAGGGGGAGATCGCCAAGCTTTCTTT. This chain connects TRBV3-1 (or the pseudogene TRBV3-2) to TRBJ1-1; 10 bases are a match to TRBD1. Germline loops: CDR1 LGHDT, CDR2 YNNKEL (reference sequence). This CDR3 spans 15 amino acids. Trimming at V came to 2 bases and at J to 9 bases, leaving 9 bases not matched to a gene.

The rearrangement joins TRBV30 to TRBJ1-3; D unclear. V was cut by 2 bases and J by 0 bases, with 5 bases left in between. The CDR3 contains 13 residues. Germline V CDR1 and CDR2: GTSNPN, SVGIG (reference sequence). CDR3 DNA sequence: TGTGCCTGGAGTCAGTCCTCTGGAAACACCATATATTTT. As protein: CAWSQSSGNTIYF.

This clone was observed a few times. The chain employs TRBV5-4 and TRBJ2-2, with a weak D call TRBD2 (5 bases). The V end was cut by 4 bases, the J end by 2 bases, with 12 bases between. Germline-derived CDR1 and CDR2 are SGHNT and YYREEE (reference sequence). The CDR3 runs to 15 residues. CDR3: CASSLPEGNTGELFF. Written as DNA, the CDR3 is TGTGCCAGCAGCCTACCTGAGGGAAACACCGGGGAGCTGTTTTTT.